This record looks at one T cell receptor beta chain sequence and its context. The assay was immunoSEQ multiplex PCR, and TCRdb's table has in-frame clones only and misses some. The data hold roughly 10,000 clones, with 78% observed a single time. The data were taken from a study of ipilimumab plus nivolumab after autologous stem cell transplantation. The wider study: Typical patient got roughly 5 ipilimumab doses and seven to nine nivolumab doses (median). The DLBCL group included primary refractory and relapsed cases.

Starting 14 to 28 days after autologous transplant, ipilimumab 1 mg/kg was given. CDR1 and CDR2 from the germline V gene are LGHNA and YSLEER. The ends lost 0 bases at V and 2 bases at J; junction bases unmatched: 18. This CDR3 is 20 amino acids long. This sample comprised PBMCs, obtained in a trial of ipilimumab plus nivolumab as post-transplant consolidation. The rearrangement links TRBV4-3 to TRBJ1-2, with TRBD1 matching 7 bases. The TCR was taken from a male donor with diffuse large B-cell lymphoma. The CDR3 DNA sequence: TGCGCCAGCAGCCAAGATAGGGGACAGCCCACGCCCCAGATAAACTATGGCTACACCTTC. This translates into CASSQDRGQPTPQINYGYTF.